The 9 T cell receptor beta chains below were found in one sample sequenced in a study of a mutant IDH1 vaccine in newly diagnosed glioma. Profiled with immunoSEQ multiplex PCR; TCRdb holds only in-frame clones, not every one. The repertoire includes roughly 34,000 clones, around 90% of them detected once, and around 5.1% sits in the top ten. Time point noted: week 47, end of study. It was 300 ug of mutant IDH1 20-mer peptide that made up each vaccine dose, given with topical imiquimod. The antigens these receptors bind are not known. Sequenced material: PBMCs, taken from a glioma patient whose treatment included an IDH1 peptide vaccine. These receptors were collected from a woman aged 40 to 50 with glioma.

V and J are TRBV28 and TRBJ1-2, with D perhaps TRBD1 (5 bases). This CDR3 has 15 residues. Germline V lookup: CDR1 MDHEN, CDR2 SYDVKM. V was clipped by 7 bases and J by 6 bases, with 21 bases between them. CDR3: CASKLETGVLDGYTF. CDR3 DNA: TGTGCCAGCAAGCTTGAAACGGGGGTGCTCGATGGCTACACCTTC.

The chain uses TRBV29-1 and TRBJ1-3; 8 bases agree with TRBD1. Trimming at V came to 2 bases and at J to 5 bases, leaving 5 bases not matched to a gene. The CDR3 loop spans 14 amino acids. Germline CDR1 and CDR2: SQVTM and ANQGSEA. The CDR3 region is CSVEHSGGRNTIYF. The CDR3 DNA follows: TGCAGCGTTGAACACTCAGGGGGCAGAAACACCATATATTTT.

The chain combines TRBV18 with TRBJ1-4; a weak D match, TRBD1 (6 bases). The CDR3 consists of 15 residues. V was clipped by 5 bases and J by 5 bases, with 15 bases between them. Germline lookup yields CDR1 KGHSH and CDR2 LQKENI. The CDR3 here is CASSTLQGENEKLFF. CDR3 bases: TGTGCCAGCTCAACCTTACAGGGTGAAAATGAAAAACTGTTTTTT.

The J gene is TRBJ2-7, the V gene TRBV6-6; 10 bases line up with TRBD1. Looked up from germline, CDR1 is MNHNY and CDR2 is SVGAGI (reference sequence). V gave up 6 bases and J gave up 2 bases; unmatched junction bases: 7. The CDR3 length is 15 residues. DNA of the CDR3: TGTGCCAGCAGCCAAGCCGGGACAGGGGCCTACGAGCAGTACTTC. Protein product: CASSQAGTGAYEQYF.

The CDR3: CASTQGTGAVGELFF. The DNA for the CDR3 is TGTGCCAGCACCCAGGGGACAGGGGCTGTCGGGGAGCTGTTTTTT. V is TRBV5-8 and J is TRBJ2-2, with TRBD1 identical over 10 bases. The CDR3 is 15 amino acids. Per the germline V gene, CDR1 is SGHTS and CDR2 is YDEGEE. V dropped 6 bases and J dropped 7; count of bases not matched to a gene: 9.

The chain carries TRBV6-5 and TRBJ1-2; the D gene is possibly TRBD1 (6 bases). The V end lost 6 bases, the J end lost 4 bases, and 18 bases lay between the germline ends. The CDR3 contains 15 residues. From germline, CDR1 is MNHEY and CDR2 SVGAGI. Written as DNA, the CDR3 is TGTGCCAGCAGCCCCTCCAGGGACACCGCCTATGGCTACACCTTC. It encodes CASSPSRDTAYGYTF.

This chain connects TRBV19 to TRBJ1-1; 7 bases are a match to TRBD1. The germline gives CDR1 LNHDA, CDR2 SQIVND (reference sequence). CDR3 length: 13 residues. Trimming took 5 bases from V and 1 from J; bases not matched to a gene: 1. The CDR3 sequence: CASSGQENTEAFF. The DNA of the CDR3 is TGTGCCAGTAGTGGACAGGAGAACACTGAAGCTTTCTTT. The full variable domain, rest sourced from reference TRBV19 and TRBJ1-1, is DGGITQSPKYLFRKEGQNVTLSCEQNLNHDAMYWYRQDPGQGLRLIYYSQIVNDFQKGDIAEGYSVSREKKESFPLTVTSAQKNPTAFYLCASSGQENTEAFFGQGTRLTVV.

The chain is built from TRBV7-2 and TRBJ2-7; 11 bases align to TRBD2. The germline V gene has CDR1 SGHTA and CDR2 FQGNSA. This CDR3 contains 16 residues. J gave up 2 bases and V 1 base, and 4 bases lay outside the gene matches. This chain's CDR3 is CASSLGSGGGTYEQYF. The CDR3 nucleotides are TGTGCCAGCAGCTTAGGTAGCGGGGGGGGTACCTACGAGCAGTACTTC.

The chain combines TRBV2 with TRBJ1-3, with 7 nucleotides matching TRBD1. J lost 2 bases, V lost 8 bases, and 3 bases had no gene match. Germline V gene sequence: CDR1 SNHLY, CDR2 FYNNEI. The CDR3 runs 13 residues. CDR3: CASCQGAGNTIYF. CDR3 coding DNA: TGTGCCAGCTGTCAGGGGGCTGGAAACACCATATATTTT. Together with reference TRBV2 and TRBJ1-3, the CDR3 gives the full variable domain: EPEVTQTPSHQVTQMGQEVILRCVPISNHLYFYWYRQILGQKVEFLVSFYNNEISEKSEIFDDQFSVERPDGSNFTLKIRSTKLEDSAMYFCASCQGAGNTIYFGEGSWLTVV.